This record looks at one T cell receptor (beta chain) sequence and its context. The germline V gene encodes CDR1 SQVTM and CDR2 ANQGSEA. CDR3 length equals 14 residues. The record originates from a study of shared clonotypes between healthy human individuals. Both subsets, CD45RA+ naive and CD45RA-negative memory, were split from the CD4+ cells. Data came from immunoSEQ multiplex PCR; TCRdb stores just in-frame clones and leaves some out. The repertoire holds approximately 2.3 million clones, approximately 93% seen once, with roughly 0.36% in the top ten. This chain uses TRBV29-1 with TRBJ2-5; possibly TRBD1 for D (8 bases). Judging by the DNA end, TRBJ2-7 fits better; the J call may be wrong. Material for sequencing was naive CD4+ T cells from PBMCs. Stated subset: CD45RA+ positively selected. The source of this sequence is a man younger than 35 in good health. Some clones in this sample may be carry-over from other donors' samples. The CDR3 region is CSVGGLTGAYEQYF. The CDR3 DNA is TGCAGCGTGGGGGGGCTGACAGGGGCCTACGAGCAGTACTTC.